What follows are 27 T cell receptor beta chains derived from one specimen sequenced in a study of blood T cell repertoires in COVID-19. Here immunoSEQ multiplex PCR was the method, and the copy in TCRdb shows in-frame clones only, minus some. Among some 340,000 clones listed, more than 90% were seen once. Sequenced material: PBMCs or T cells enriched from blood (not recorded which). Receptors were obtained from a woman aged 25 to 39 who had been exposed to COVID-19.

The chain couples TRBV7-9 to TRBJ2-1; 8 bases agree with TRBD1. J lost 3 bases, V lost 5 bases, and 3 bases had no gene match. CDR3 length equals 14 residues. Germline V gene sequence: CDR1 SEHNR, CDR2 FQNEAQ (reference sequence). CDR3: CASSRTGRYNEQFF. CDR3 coding DNA: TGTGCCAGCAGCCGGACAGGGCGCTACAATGAGCAGTTCTTC.

The rearrangement links TRBV7-2 to TRBJ1-2; 11 positions agree with TRBD1. This CDR3 is 14 amino acids long. Trimming at V came to 1 base and at J to 13 bases, leaving 8 bases not matched to a gene. Germline V lookup: CDR1 SGHTA, CDR2 FQGNSA. CDR3: CASSLVVSGQGATF. The CDR3 nucleotides read TGTGCCAGCAGCTTAGTCGTAAGCGGACAGGGGGCCACCTTC.

This sequence joins TRBV11-1 and TRBJ2-7; D is perhaps TRBD1 (6 bases). This CDR3 is 16 amino acids long. Germline V lookup: CDR1 SGHAT, CDR2 FQDESV (reference sequence). Trimming stripped 1 base from V and 5 bases from J, with 18 bases between. The CDR3 region is CASSLVWQGKNDEQYF. CDR3 nucleotide sequence: TGTGCCAGCAGCTTAGTGTGGCAGGGGAAGAACGACGAGCAGTACTTC.

The chain links TRBV5-5 to TRBJ1-4, with TRBD1 matching 8 bases. The junction had 10 bases not matched to a gene; V was cut back by 4 bases and J by 8 bases. CDR1 is SGHKS and CDR2 is YYEKEE in the germline V gene (reference sequence). This CDR3 comprises 15 residues. CDR3 in amino acids: CASSHADRVPEKLFF. The DNA of the CDR3 is TGTGCCAGCAGCCACGCGGACAGGGTACCCGAAAAACTGTTTTTT.

The J gene is TRBJ1-4, the V gene TRBV5-8, with 8 bases that match TRBD1. CDR1 is SGHTS and CDR2 is YDEGEE in the germline V gene. CDR3 length equals 15 residues. J gave up 8 bases and V 2 bases, and 8 bases lay outside the gene matches. The CDR3 loop reads CASSFRGTGAEKLFF. The CDR3, as DNA: TGTGCCAGCAGCTTTAGGGGGACAGGCGCCGAAAAACTGTTTTTT.

The chain joins TRBV7-2 to TRBJ2-1, with D perhaps matching TRBD1 (6 bases). Germline-derived CDR1 and CDR2 are SGHTA and FQGNSA. V shed 5 bases and J shed 7 bases, with 9 bases lying between them. This CDR3 comprises 12 residues. The CDR3, as DNA: TGTGCCAGCAGCCACAGGGTTAATGAGCAGTTCTTC. This gives the protein CASSHRVNEQFF.

The CDR3 DNA sequence: TGTGCCAGCTCACTTAACTCGGGACAGCTGTATGGCTACACCTTC. Its translation: CASSLNSGQLYGYTF. The V gene is TRBV18, the J gene TRBJ1-2; TRBD1 aligns across 7 bases. J lost 5 bases, V lost 4 bases, and 10 bases had no gene match. The V gene's germline CDR1 is KGHSH and CDR2 LQKENI. The CDR3 spans 15 residues.

This chain joins TRBV20-1 and TRBJ1-2; unclear D gene. The CDR3 covers 15 residues. Looked up from germline, CDR1 is DFQATT and CDR2 is SNEGSKA (reference sequence). V was shortened by 3 bases and J by 4 bases, with 18 bases between the two germline ends. CDR3 DNA sequence: TGCAGTGCTAGTTATTTCTTCGGGTTTAGCTATGGCTACACCTTC. Its translation is CSASYFFGFSYGYTF.

The V call is TRBV7-9, the J call TRBJ1-5; D unclear. The V gene's germline CDR1 is SEHNR and CDR2 FQNEAQ (reference sequence). Trimming shortened V by 1 base and J by 7 bases, and 14 bases separated the two germline ends. CDR3 size: 15 residues. This CDR3 reads CASSLVGGNGQPQHF. The CDR3 DNA sequence: TGTGCCAGCAGCTTAGTGGGAGGGAATGGACAGCCCCAGCATTTT.

The genes are TRBV7-8 and TRBJ1-1; D ambiguous. CDR1 is SGHVS and CDR2 is FQNEAQ in the germline V gene. Trimming removed 5 bases at V and 0 bases at J, with 13 bases between. The CDR3 has 15 residues. The DNA of the CDR3 is TGTGCCAGCAGCAAGAGAGCCTTAGTGAACACTGAAGCTTTCTTT. Translation gives CASSKRALVNTEAFF.

This clone was counted once. This chain uses TRBV5-6 with TRBJ2-7; 9 nucleotides align to TRBD1. CDR1 is SGHDT and CDR2 is YYEEEE in the germline V gene. CDR3 size: 14 residues. The trim removed 0 bases at V and 6 bases at J, leaving 4 bases unmatched. The DNA of the CDR3 is TGTGCCAGCAGCTTGGGGTCGACAGGGGGCGAGCAGTACTTC. The encoded protein is CASSLGSTGGEQYF.

The V and J genes are TRBV4-1 and TRBJ1-4; D not resolved. Germline CDR1 is MGHRA and CDR2 is YSYEKL. This CDR3 spans 15 amino acids. Trimming removed 1 base from V and 5 bases from J, with 11 bases in between. CDR3 region: CASSQGRGVNEKLFF. The CDR3 region has the DNA TGCGCCAGCAGCCAAGGGCGCGGCGTAAATGAAAAACTGTTTTTT.

The gene calls are TRBV6-5 and TRBJ1-4, with D possibly being TRBD1 (6 bases). The CDR3 length is 13 residues. The germline V gene encodes CDR1 MNHEY and CDR2 SVGAGI. V was shortened by 7 bases and J by 16 bases, with 22 bases between the two germline ends. CDR3 sequence reads: CASTPEWGGSWFF. For the CDR3, the DNA is TGTGCCAGCACCCCGGAATGGGGGGGCTCATGGTTTTTT.

This chain uses TRBV6-5 with TRBJ2-1; TRBD2 agrees at 14 bases. CDR3 size: 15 residues. Germline CDR1 and CDR2: MNHEY and SVGAGI. V shed 6 bases and J 9 bases; nucleotides not matched to a gene: 7. DNA for the CDR3: TGTGCCAGCAGCAGACTAGCGGGGGGGCTGGGTGAGCAGTTCTTC. It specifies CASSRLAGGLGEQFF.

The chain has TRBV5-1 and TRBJ2-1; tentatively, D is TRBD1 (6 bases). Germline V CDR1 and CDR2: SGHRS, YFSETQ. The CDR3 is 15 amino acids. Trimming left V 0 bases short and J 4 bases short, with 11 bases between. CDR3: CASSLGGPTYNEQFF. In nucleotides, the CDR3 is TGCGCCAGCAGCTTGGGGGGGCCGACTTACAATGAGCAGTTCTTC.

This chain links TRBV7-2 with TRBJ1-5, with a tentative D call TRBD1 (6 bases). Germline V gene lookup returns CDR1 SGHTA and CDR2 FQGNSA. CDR3 length: 13 residues. V shed 3 bases and J shed 5 bases, with 8 bases lying between them. CDR3 in amino acids: CASSFYRDQPQHF. The DNA of the CDR3 is TGTGCCAGCAGCTTTTACAGGGATCAGCCCCAGCATTTT.

The chain is built from TRBV5-6 and TRBJ2-3, with D possibly being TRBD2 (6 bases). The CDR3 extends over 14 amino acids. Trimming removed 2 bases from V and 6 bases from J, with 13 bases in between. Germline V CDR1 and CDR2: SGHDT, YYEEEE. The CDR3 bases are TGTGCCAGCAGCTTCGGGGGTCCTAGGGATACGCAGTATTTT. Translating gives CASSFGGPRDTQYF.

The chain recombines TRBV5-1 with TRBJ1-2; 10 positions match TRBD1. V was clipped by 6 bases and J by 7 bases; unmatched bases: 3. CDR3 size: 12 residues. Germline lookup yields CDR1 SGHRS and CDR2 YFSETQ. The CDR3 reads CASKGQGGGYTF. DNA of the CDR3: TGCGCCAGCAAAGGACAGGGGGGTGGCTACACCTTC.

The gene calls are TRBV7-6 and TRBJ2-2; D not certain. Germline V gene lookup returns CDR1 SGHVS and CDR2 FNYEAQ. The CDR3 contains 13 residues. V dropped 6 bases and J dropped 6 bases, with 11 bases sitting between them. CDR3 coding DNA: TGTGCCAGCAGTCGTGGTGCAGCCGGGGAGCTGTTTTTT. Translation gives CASSRGAAGELFF.

This chain joins TRBV7-2 and TRBJ1-2; D is perhaps TRBD1 (6 bases). V lost 1 base, J lost 2 bases, and 17 bases lay in between. The CDR3 has 17 residues. The germline V gene encodes CDR1 SGHTA and CDR2 FQGNSA. CDR3 protein: CASSLEAGATLNYGYTF. The CDR3 DNA reads TGTGCCAGCAGCTTAGAAGCAGGGGCCACCCTCAACTATGGCTACACCTTC.

J is TRBJ2-1 and V is TRBV4-1, with TRBD2 identical over 10 bases. V lost 0 bases to trimming and J lost 2 bases; unmatched junction nucleotides: 10. Germline CDR1 and CDR2: MGHRA and YSYEKL. The CDR3 spans 19 residues. CDR3 in amino acids: CASSQELGSGGAPYNEQFF. The CDR3 bases are TGCGCCAGCAGCCAAGAACTAGGGAGCGGGGGGGCCCCCTACAATGAGCAGTTCTTC.

This chain uses TRBV5-1 with TRBJ1-2; TRBD1 matches 9 bases. The V gene end was trimmed by 4 bases and the J gene end by 8 bases; junction bases not matched to a gene: 15. The CDR3 covers 16 residues. From germline, CDR1 is SGHRS and CDR2 YFSETQ. In DNA form, the CDR3 reads TGCGCCAGCAGCCCCGGACAGGGGACCAGACGGGGGGGCTACACCTTC. This translates into CASSPGQGTRRGGYTF.

The chain has TRBV5-1 and TRBJ1-1; D may be TRBD1 (5 bases). The V end was cut by 0 bases, the J end by 3 bases, with 12 bases between. Germline V lookup: CDR1 SGHRS, CDR2 YFSETQ. The CDR3 totals 15 residues. The CDR3: CASSLEQGGHTEAFF. Here the CDR3 DNA reads TGCGCCAGCAGCTTGGAGCAGGGAGGGCACACTGAAGCTTTCTTT.

The chain joins TRBV19 to TRBJ2-5, with TRBD2 matching over 9 bases. Germline V gene lookup returns CDR1 LNHDA and CDR2 SQIVND (reference sequence). The V segment lost 0 bases and the J segment 4 bases; nucleotides outside the gene matches: 9. CDR3 length equals 17 residues. CDR3 nucleotide sequence: TGTGCCAGTAGTATAGATTTTCTGGCGGGGGGGCGAGAGACCCAGTACTTC. Protein: CASSIDFLAGGRETQYF.

V usage is TRBV6-1 and J usage is TRBJ2-7; D unresolved. The CDR3 contains 14 residues. V shed 2 bases and J shed 3 bases, with 11 bases lying between them. Germline V lookup: CDR1 MNHNS, CDR2 SASEGT. Here the CDR3 reads CASSEHTVNYEQYF. CDR3 sequence (DNA): TGTGCCAGCAGTGAACATACAGTGAACTACGAGCAGTACTTC.

The chain employs TRBV27 and TRBJ2-7; no reliable D call. The CDR3 totals 14 residues. Germline V gives CDR1 MNHEY, CDR2 SMNVEV (reference sequence). V was shortened by 3 bases and J by 2 bases, with 11 bases between the two germline ends. The CDR3 coding sequence is TGTGCCAGCAGTTTCCAGGCTCCTACCTACGAGCAGTACTTC. It is translated as CASSFQAPTYEQYF.

The CDR3 region has the DNA TGTGCCAGTATCGGCCGGGGAACAGATACGCAGTATTTT. It encodes CASIGRGTDTQYF. The rearrangement uses TRBV19 and TRBJ2-3; a possible D gene is TRBD2 (5 bases). V dropped 7 bases and J dropped 3 bases, with 11 bases sitting between them. This CDR3 is built from 13 residues. Germline V gene data show CDR1 as LNHDA and CDR2 as SQIVND (reference sequence).